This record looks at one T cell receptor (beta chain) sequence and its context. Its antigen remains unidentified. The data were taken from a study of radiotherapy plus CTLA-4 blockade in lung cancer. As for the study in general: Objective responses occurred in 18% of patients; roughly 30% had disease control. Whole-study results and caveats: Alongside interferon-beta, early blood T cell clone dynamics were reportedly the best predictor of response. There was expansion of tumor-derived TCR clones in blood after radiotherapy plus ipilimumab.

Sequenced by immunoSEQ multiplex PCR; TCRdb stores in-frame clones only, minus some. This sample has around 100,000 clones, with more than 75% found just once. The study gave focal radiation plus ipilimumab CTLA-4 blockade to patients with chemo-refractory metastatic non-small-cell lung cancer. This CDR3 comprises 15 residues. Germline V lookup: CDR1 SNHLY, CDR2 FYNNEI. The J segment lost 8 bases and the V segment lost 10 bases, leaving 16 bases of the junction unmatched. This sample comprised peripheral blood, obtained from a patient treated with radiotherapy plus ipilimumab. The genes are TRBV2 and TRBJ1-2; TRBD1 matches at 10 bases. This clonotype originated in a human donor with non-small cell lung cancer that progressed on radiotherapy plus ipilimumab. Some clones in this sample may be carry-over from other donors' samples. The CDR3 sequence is CATSLRGQGSFGYTF. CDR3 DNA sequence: TGTGCCACCAGCCTTAGGGGACAGGGGAGTTTCGGCTACACCTTC.